This T cell receptor (beta chain) was sequenced in a study of T cell responses to AZD1222 COVID-19 vaccine. In its sample, this clone was seen a few times. Antigen: not known. Generated by immunoSEQ multiplex PCR, the TCRdb table keeps only in-frame clones and is missing some. Among roughly 150,000 clones listed, 80% to 90% were seen once. Study conclusions and caveats: Females made up more of the donors, who were largely white British, and clonal diversity may have come out too low.

Trimming took 6 bases from V and 0 from J, leaving 9 bases between them. In germline, CDR1 is MNHEY, CDR2 SVGAGI. This CDR3 is built from 13 residues. The chain is built from TRBV6-5 and TRBJ2-7; D remains ambiguous. The source of this sequence is an adult in good health. The source was peripheral blood, collected on day 0 of AZD1222 vaccination. The CDR3 sequence is CASRRQSSYEQYF. The CDR3 DNA reads as TGTGCCAGCAGGAGGCAGAGCTCCTACGAGCAGTACTTC.